The next 12 T cell receptor beta chains were all read from a single sample in a study of beta chain features in type 1 diabetes (dated by TCRdb to 2016 to 2019). Libraries were constructed by the immunoSEQ multiplex PCR assay. The entire amount of isolated RNA was reverse transcribed using the High Capacity cDNA Reverse Transcription Kit, so the sequenced TCRB transcripts were expressed ones. The table comes from immuneACCESS by way of TCRdb, which keeps in-frame sequences with V and J called. Part of the clones is missing from these tables; in studies checked, under half for an unresolved V gene and the rest for unknown reasons. The sample has about 150,000 clones on record, roughly 11% of them singletons. Of the sample, about 2.1% falls within the top ten clones. Sequenced input: central memory CD4+ T cells from blood. These receptors came from a young man in good health.

Only a few counts were recorded for this clone. The CDR3 spells CASSVLRVGGELFF. The CDR3 DNA follows: TGTGCCAGCAGCGTCCTCCGCGTCGGCGGGGAGCTGTTTTTT. The rearrangement joins TRBV9 to TRBJ2-2; no clear D. Per germline, CDR1 SGDLS and CDR2 YYNGEE. Trimming stripped 2 bases from V and 7 bases from J, with 12 bases between. This CDR3 contains 14 residues. Based on the CDR3 plus reference TRBV9 and TRBJ2-2, the full variable domain is DSGVTQTPKHLITATGQRVTLRCSPRSGDLSVYWYQQSLDQGLQFLIQYYNGEERAKGNILERFSAQQFPDLHSELNLSSLELGDSALYFCASSVLRVGGELFFGEGSRLTVL.

This clone was counted a few times. The V and J genes are TRBV7-9 and TRBJ2-3; a possible D gene is TRBD2 (5 bases). Germline CDR1 reads SEHNR; CDR2 reads FQNEAQ (reference sequence). The CDR3 length is 14 residues. V was trimmed by 2 bases and J by 2 bases, leaving 8 bases between them. The CDR3: CASSLIANTDTQYF. CDR3 DNA sequence: TGTGCCAGCAGCTTAATAGCGAACACAGATACGCAGTATTTT. Supplemented by reference TRBV7-9 and TRBJ2-3, the full variable domain reads DTGVSQNPRHKITKRGQNVTFRCDPISEHNRLYWYRQTLGQGPEFLTYFQNEAQLEKSRLLSDRFSAERPKGSFSTLEIQRTEQGDSAMYLCASSLIANTDTQYFGPGTRLTVL.

This clone was observed a few times. The DNA for the CDR3 is TGTGCCTGGAGCGTGACGACAGGCCTTAATGAAAAACTGTTTTTT. Its translation: CAWSVTTGLNEKLFF. The V and J genes are TRBV30 and TRBJ1-4; tentatively, D is TRBD1 (6 bases). Per germline, CDR1 GTSNPN and CDR2 SVGIG (reference sequence). V lost 3 bases and J lost 4, with 15 bases in between. This CDR3 is 15 amino acids long.

This clone turned up a few times. The rearrangement joins TRBV7-2 to TRBJ2-5; no firm D call. CDR1 is SGHTA, CDR2 FQGNSA, per germline. V lost 5 bases, J lost 0 bases, and 7 bases lay in between. The CDR3 spans 13 residues. CDR3 in DNA: TGTGCCAGCAGCATTAAGTACCAAGAGACCCAGTACTTC. Amino acids: CASSIKYQETQYF.

This clone showed up just a few times. The V gene is TRBV7-2, the J gene TRBJ2-3; TRBD1 agrees at 7 bases. The germline V gene encodes CDR1 SGHTA and CDR2 FQGNSA. The V segment lost 1 base and the J segment 2 bases; nucleotides outside the gene matches: 9. CDR3 length: 17 residues. CDR3 residues: CASSLGVGGLTTDTQYF. The CDR3 DNA follows: TGTGCCAGCAGCTTAGGCGTAGGGGGCCTTACCACAGATACGCAGTATTTT. Full variable domain (remainder filled in from reference TRBV7-2 and TRBJ2-3): GAGVSQSPSNKVTEKGKDVELRCDPISGHTALYWYRQSLGQGLEFLIYFQGNSAPDKSGLPSDRFSAERTGGSVSTLTIQRTQQEDSAVYLCASSLGVGGLTTDTQYFGPGTRLTVL.

The V call is TRBV7-9, the J call TRBJ1-5, with D unclear. CDR3 length: 14 amino acids. Between the trimmed V and J ends, which lost 1 base and 6 bases, there was a span of 10 bases. Per the germline V gene, CDR1 is SEHNR and CDR2 is FQNEAQ (reference sequence). CDR3 sequence reads: CASSLGSGSQPQHF. CDR3 in DNA: TGTGCCAGCAGCTTAGGGTCGGGGTCTCAGCCCCAGCATTTT.

This clone has more than one count but fewer than ten. The chain couples TRBV25-1 to TRBJ1-4; D possibly corresponds to TRBD1 (5 bases). V was pared by 3 bases and J by 4 bases, with 9 bases between. From germline, CDR1 is MGHDK and CDR2 SYGVNS. The CDR3 length is 14 residues. The CDR3 region has the DNA TGTGCCAGCAGTGACGGGGGGGGTAATGAAAAACTGTTTTTT. This sequence encodes CASSDGGGNEKLFF.

The chain couples TRBV23-1 to TRBJ2-2; tentative D call: TRBD2 (6 bases). TRBV23-1 has ORF status, its function being uncertain. The CDR3 runs 16 residues. Deletions cut 0 bases from V and 5 bases from J, with 13 bases between. The CDR3 coding sequence is TGCGCCAGCAGTCAATCCATCGGGAGAGGAACCGGGGAGCTGTTTTTT. Translated, it gives CASSQSIGRGTGELFF.

Comments on this clone: The junction departs from germline at one end; a sequencing error may be responsible. The rearrangement uses TRBV9 and TRBJ1-4, with D unresolved. Looked up from germline, CDR1 is SGDLS and CDR2 is YYNGEE. This CDR3 is 16 amino acids long. DNA of the CDR3: TGTGCCAGCAGCGTAGGTGGCGGAGCAACCAATGAAAAACTGTTTTTT. Amino acids: CASSVGGGATNEKLFF. Full variable domain (outside the CDR3, taken from reference TRBV9 and TRBJ1-4): DSGVTQTPKHLITATGQRVTLRCSPRSGDLSVYWYQQSLDQGLQFLIQYYNGEERAKGNILERFSAQQFPDLHSELNLSSLELGDSALYFCASSVGGGATNEKLFFGSGTQLSVL.

The rearrangement links TRBV5-6 to TRBJ1-1; D possibly corresponds to TRBD1 (5 bases). Germline V gene sequence: CDR1 SGHDT, CDR2 YYEEEE. The CDR3 length is 15 residues. V was clipped by 4 bases and J by 0 bases, with 13 bases between them. This CDR3 is CASSPSPGLNTEAFF. The CDR3 region has the DNA TGTGCCAGCAGCCCCTCTCCGGGACTGAACACTGAAGCTTTCTTT.

The V call is TRBV29-1, the J call TRBJ1-4; D gene unclear. Trimming shortened V by 6 bases and J by 7 bases, and 12 bases separated the two germline ends. CDR1 and CDR2 from the germline V gene are SQVTM and ANQGSEA. This CDR3 spans 12 amino acids. The CDR3 reads CSVRADGEKLFF. CDR3 bases: TGCAGCGTCCGGGCAGACGGTGAAAAACTGTTTTTT.

This clone was found a few times. The chain couples TRBV28 to TRBJ2-3, with 9 bases aligning to TRBD2. V was pared by 3 bases and J by 6 bases, with 4 bases of the junction left unmatched. The germline V gene has CDR1 MDHEN and CDR2 SYDVKM. CDR3 length equals 14 residues. The DNA for the CDR3 is TGTGCCAGCAGTTTCGGCGGGAGGGCGGATACGCAGTATTTT. It is translated as CASSFGGRADTQYF.